This TCR beta chain emerged from a study of T-cell reconstitution after alpha-beta-depleted transplantation in children. Trimming pared 4 bases from V and 0 bases from J, leaving 15 bases between. The germline V gene encodes CDR1 LGHNA and CDR2 YNFKEQ. This CDR3 spans 17 amino acids. As it was prepared, the TCRbeta library received unique molecular identifiers. From the PCR reads, TCRdb called clonotypes with MiXCR, one entry per CDR3 protein. The sample lists 350,000 to 450,000 distinct CDR3 sequences; roughly 21% were seen once. This TCR was recovered from a human donor who donated a stem cell graft to a child with acute myeloid leukemia. Sample: PBMCs from the stem cell graft donor, taken from the stem cell graft. This chain connects TRBV4-2 to TRBJ2-2; D possibly matches TRBD1 or TRBD2 (5 bases each). CDR3 region: CASSPRTGQSNTGELFF. The CDR3 DNA reads TGTGCCAGCAGCCCCAGAACGGGGCAGTCGAACACCGGGGAGCTGTTTTTT.